The clone carrying this TCR beta chain was counted a few times. The sample originates from a study of shared T cell receptors in the human thymus. Germline V lookup: CDR1 SEHNR, CDR2 FQNEAQ (reference sequence). Trimming cost V 1 base and J 2 bases, with 17 bases left between them. CDR3 size: 17 residues. TCRdb keeps only in-frame clones here, not all; method: immunoSEQ multiplex PCR. The table includes 540,000 or so clones, 70% to 80% detected once. The data also belong to a second study, concerning human thymus T cells. That paper notes: Corrective heart surgery yielded the resections from which the thymus tissue came. Biased V and J segment usage appeared in thymus and peripheral blood.

The chain recombines TRBV7-9 with TRBJ1-1; perhaps TRBD1 as D (5 bases). Sequenced sample: thymocytes. This sequence originates from a boy younger than two with a congenital heart defect. The CDR3 bases are TGTGCCAGCAGCTTAGAGTCGGGACGGAGGGACAACACTGAAGCTTTCTTT. Its translation is CASSLESGRRDNTEAFF.